Listed below are T cell receptor beta chains from one sample, sequenced in a study of cytomegalovirus exposure and HLA in healthy donors. Method: immunoSEQ multiplex PCR; TCRdb's copy keeps in-frame clones and lacks some. There are about 200,000 clones in the sample; around 87% occur only once, and more than 1.5% lies in the top ten. The sequenced material came from PBMCs. These receptors came from a young woman in good health and CMV-seronegative. CDR3s include the opening cysteine and the closing phenylalanine or tryptophan. Each record gives: clone size, J gene, D gene, V gene, CDR3 DNA, CDR3 protein. A D gene is named only where the DNA matches it firmly. Clone size is given for some rows only: seen once, a few or many times, or a class if the clone is expanded.

abundance: NA; j_gene: TRBJ1-6; d_gene: NA; v_gene: TRBV6-5; CDR3nt: TGTGCCAGCAGTTACGCAGAAACTCCAGGGAATTCACCCCTCCACTTT; CDR3aa: CASSYAETPGNSPLHF
abundance: NA; j_gene: TRBJ2-5; d_gene: NA; v_gene: TRBV21-1; CDR3nt: TGTGCCAGCAGCAAAAGAACGGACCCGGGACAGGGGCAAGAGACCCAGTACTTC; CDR3aa: CASSKRTDPGQGQETQYF
abundance: NA; j_gene: TRBJ2-1; d_gene: NA; v_gene: TRBV15; CDR3nt: TGTGCCACCAGCAGTCGAGGCTACAATGAGCAGTTCTTC; CDR3aa: CATSSRGYNEQFF
abundance: once; j_gene: TRBJ2-5; d_gene: NA; v_gene: TRBV2; CDR3nt: TGTGCCACCCCGCTTAGCGGACTCCAAGAGACCCAGTACTTC; CDR3aa: CATPLSGLQETQYF
abundance: NA; j_gene: TRBJ2-7; d_gene: TRBD1; v_gene: TRBV27; CDR3nt: TGTGCCAGCAGTTGGGACAGGGGGCGCGACGAGCAGTACTTC; CDR3aa: CASSWDRGRDEQYF
abundance: NA; j_gene: TRBJ1-2; d_gene: TRBD1; v_gene: TRBV29-1; CDR3nt: TGCAGCGTTGGACCCGACAGGGATAACTATGGCTACACCTTC; CDR3aa: CSVGPDRDNYGYTF
abundance: NA; j_gene: TRBJ1-4; d_gene: NA; v_gene: TRBV5-1; CDR3nt: TGCGCCAGCAGCTTGGCGAGAAATGAAAAACTGTTTTTT; CDR3aa: CASSLARNEKLFF
abundance: few; j_gene: TRBJ2-7; d_gene: TRBD1; v_gene: TRBV2; CDR3nt: TGTGCCAGCGGACAGGGAATTACCTACGAGCAGTACTTC; CDR3aa: CASGQGITYEQYF
abundance: few; j_gene: TRBJ1-1; d_gene: NA; v_gene: TRBV7-9; CDR3nt: TGTGCCAGCAGCCTTTACACTGAAGCTTTCTTT; CDR3aa: CASSLYTEAFF
abundance: NA; j_gene: TRBJ1-2; d_gene: NA; v_gene: TRBV5-1; CDR3nt: TGCGCCAGCAGCTTGGGAGGGGGCTATGGCTACACCTTC; CDR3aa: CASSLGGGYGYTF
abundance: NA; j_gene: TRBJ1-3; d_gene: NA; v_gene: TRBV7-9; CDR3nt: TGTGCCAGCAGCTTAACAGGGTCCACCTGGATCAACACCATATATTTT; CDR3aa: CASSLTGSTWINTIYF
abundance: NA; j_gene: TRBJ1-5; d_gene: TRBD1; v_gene: TRBV19; CDR3nt: TGTGCCAGTAGTACTCGGACAGGACATAGCAATCAGCCCCAGCATTTT; CDR3aa: CASSTRTGHSNQPQHF
abundance: NA; j_gene: TRBJ1-1; d_gene: TRBD1; v_gene: TRBV6-5; CDR3nt: TGTGCCAGCAGCAACAGGGGGCGGAACACTGAAGCTTTCTTT; CDR3aa: CASSNRGRNTEAFF
abundance: NA; j_gene: TRBJ2-1; d_gene: TRBD2; v_gene: TRBV7-2; CDR3nt: TGTGCCAGCAGCTTAGGATCGTCGGGCGGGGGGGCTGTGTATGAGCAGTTCTTC; CDR3aa: CASSLGSSGGGAVYEQFF
abundance: NA; j_gene: TRBJ2-3; d_gene: NA; v_gene: TRBV5-4; CDR3nt: TGTGCCAGCAGCTTGGGACAGTCCCCCGCGACGCAGTATTTT; CDR3aa: CASSLGQSPATQYF
abundance: NA; j_gene: TRBJ2-5; d_gene: TRBD2; v_gene: TRBV14; CDR3nt: TGTGCCAGCAGCCAAAGGGGACTAGCGGGAGGTTGGGCCGAGGAAGAGACCCAGTACTTC; CDR3aa: CASSQRGLAGGWAEEETQYF
abundance: NA; j_gene: TRBJ1-2; d_gene: NA; v_gene: TRBV29-1; CDR3nt: TGCAGCGTTGACGCGAGGGGCTACACCTTC; CDR3aa: CSVDARGYTF
abundance: NA; j_gene: TRBJ2-7; d_gene: TRBD1; v_gene: TRBV2; CDR3nt: TGTGCCAGCACCTCAGGGACAGGGTCCTACGAGCAGTACTTC; CDR3aa: CASTSGTGSYEQYF
abundance: NA; j_gene: TRBJ2-3; d_gene: NA; v_gene: TRBV7-9; CDR3nt: TGTGCCAGCAGCTTAAGGGTCAGCGGGAGCACAGATACGCAGTATTTT; CDR3aa: CASSLRVSGSTDTQYF
abundance: once; j_gene: TRBJ2-7; d_gene: NA; v_gene: TRBV5-4; CDR3nt: TGTGCCAGCAGCCCTCGGGTAGCGGATTCCTACGAGCAGTACTTC; CDR3aa: CASSPRVADSYEQYF
abundance: NA; j_gene: TRBJ1-5; d_gene: TRBD1; v_gene: TRBV6-6; CDR3nt: TGTGCCAGCAGTCCCCCGGGACAGGGTGTCAATCAGCCCCAGCATTTT; CDR3aa: CASSPPGQGVNQPQHF
abundance: NA; j_gene: TRBJ2-7; d_gene: TRBD1; v_gene: TRBV2; CDR3nt: TGTGCCAGCAGGGGGACAGGGGTCGAGCAGTACTTC; CDR3aa: CASRGTGVEQYF
abundance: NA; j_gene: TRBJ1-5; d_gene: NA; v_gene: TRBV15; CDR3nt: TGTGCCACCAGCAACCTGGGAGGGAGTCAGCCCCAGCATTTT; CDR3aa: CATSNLGGSQPQHF
abundance: NA; j_gene: TRBJ2-2; d_gene: TRBD1; v_gene: TRBV7-8; CDR3nt: TGTGCCAGCAGCTTAGCGGGACAGCTGAACACCGGGGAGCTGTTTTTT; CDR3aa: CASSLAGQLNTGELFF
abundance: NA; j_gene: TRBJ1-1; d_gene: NA; v_gene: TRBV30; CDR3nt: TGTGCCTGGAGCCGGACAGCCACTGAAGCTTTCTTT; CDR3aa: CAWSRTATEAFF
abundance: NA; j_gene: TRBJ2-5; d_gene: TRBD2; v_gene: TRBV2; CDR3nt: TGTGCCAGCAGTGGTCTAGCGGGGGGGGAGACCCAGTACTTC; CDR3aa: CASSGLAGGETQYF
abundance: NA; j_gene: TRBJ1-2; d_gene: NA; v_gene: TRBV10-3; CDR3nt: TGTGCCTTTTACGGGGGAACGGGCTATGGCTACACCTTC; CDR3aa: CAFYGGTGYGYTF
abundance: NA; j_gene: TRBJ2-7; d_gene: TRBD2; v_gene: TRBV5-5; CDR3nt: TGTGCCAGCAGCCCTACTAGCGGGAGGGCGTACGAGCAGTACTTC; CDR3aa: CASSPTSGRAYEQYF
abundance: NA; j_gene: TRBJ1-1; d_gene: NA; v_gene: TRBV15; CDR3nt: TGTGCCACCAGCAGAGAAACAGGAATATGGACTGAAGCTTTCTTT; CDR3aa: CATSRETGIWTEAFF